The 30 T cell receptor beta chains below all came from one sample that was sequenced in a study of blood T cell repertoires in COVID-19. The table came from immunoSEQ multiplex PCR; TCRdb's copy has only in-frame clones and leaves some out. The sample includes roughly 230,000 clones, around 84% of them seen just once. Input material: peripheral blood. The receptor set was obtained from a man aged 40-55 years with acute or convalescent COVID-19.

The chain has TRBV5-5 and TRBJ2-3; D might be TRBD1 (6 bases). This CDR3 has 14 amino acids. Deletions cut 0 bases from V and 3 bases from J, with 8 bases between. Per germline, CDR1 SGHKS and CDR2 YYEKEE (reference sequence). The CDR3 DNA follows: TGTGCCAGCAGCTTGGGGACAGCAACAGATACGCAGTATTTT. It specifies CASSLGTATDTQYF.

This clone was detected only a few times. The rearrangement uses TRBV5-4 and TRBJ1-1, with no clear D. Trimming pared 5 bases from V and 2 bases from J, leaving 16 bases between. The germline CDR1 and CDR2 sequences are SGHNT and YYREEE (reference sequence). The CDR3 has 15 residues. Here the CDR3 DNA reads TGTGCCAGCAGTTTGCCGACGGGAACAAACACTGAAGCTTTCTTT. This encodes CASSLPTGTNTEAFF.

The V and J genes are TRBV30 and TRBJ1-1; 7 nucleotides match TRBD1. The trim removed 3 bases at V and 0 bases at J, leaving 4 bases unmatched. Germline CDR1 is GTSNPN and CDR2 is SVGIG (reference sequence). The CDR3 is 14 amino acids. CDR3 DNA: TGTGCCTGGAGGAGGGGGCAGTTGAACACTGAAGCTTTCTTT. Protein product: CAWRRGQLNTEAFF.

This sequence joins TRBV3-1 (or the pseudogene TRBV3-2) and TRBJ1-4, with 7 bases identical to TRBD1. Germline CDR1 reads LGHDT; CDR2 reads YNNKEL (reference sequence). The CDR3 is made up of 14 amino acids. Trimming took 4 bases from V and 6 from J; bases not matched to a gene: 5. CDR3 coding DNA: TGTGCCAGCAGCCGATCTACAGGGGATGAAAAACTGTTTTTT. Translated: CASSRSTGDEKLFF.

This clone has only one observation. The rearrangement joins TRBV27 to TRBJ1-4; tentative D call: TRBD1 (6 bases). Germline V lookup: CDR1 MNHEY, CDR2 SMNVEV (reference sequence). The CDR3 runs 15 residues. V was trimmed by 6 bases and J by 5 bases, leaving 16 bases between them. The CDR3 bases are TGTGCCAGCAGGGATCGGGGGGCGCGGAATGAAAAACTGTTTTTT. Protein: CASRDRGARNEKLFF.

The genes are TRBV5-1 and TRBJ2-3, with TRBD2 identical over 9 bases. Losses at the gene ends were 0 bases for V and 6 bases for J; bases not matched to a gene: 11. The germline V gene encodes CDR1 SGHRS and CDR2 YFSETQ. The CDR3 extends over 17 amino acids. The DNA of the CDR3 is TGCGCCAGCAGCTTGGGCCCAAGGAGCGGGGGGCGGGATACGCAGTATTTT. Translating gives CASSLGPRSGGRDTQYF.

This clone occurred once. The V and J genes are TRBV7-9 and TRBJ2-7; 10 bases are shared with TRBD1. V gave up 1 base and J gave up 8 bases; unmatched junction bases: 5. In germline, CDR1 is SEHNR, CDR2 FQNEAQ (reference sequence). CDR3 length: 14 amino acids. This chain's CDR3 is CASSLGQGAGQQYF. CDR3 nucleotide sequence: TGTGCCAGCAGCTTAGGACAGGGGGCCGGTCAGCAGTACTTC.

The chain employs TRBV5-8 and TRBJ1-1; D is undetermined. Germline V gene data show CDR1 as SGHTS and CDR2 as YDEGEE. The germline V and J ends were trimmed by 2 bases and 1 base, with 6 bases remaining between them. The CDR3 covers 13 residues. The CDR3 sequence: CASSFHRNTEAFF. The CDR3 region has the DNA TGTGCCAGCAGCTTTCACAGGAACACTGAAGCTTTCTTT.

This clone was seen just once. The V call is TRBV5-1, the J call TRBJ2-2; D remains ambiguous. Germline lookup yields CDR1 SGHRS and CDR2 YFSETQ. V gave up 2 bases and J gave up 1 base, with 12 bases separating them. There are 16 residues in the CDR3. For the CDR3, the DNA is TGCGCCAGCAGCTTACGGGTCTTAATGAACACCGGGGAGCTGTTTTTT. It translates to CASSLRVLMNTGELFF.

This chain joins TRBV7-6 and TRBJ2-1, with 9 positions matching TRBD2. The CDR3 runs 16 residues. Per germline, CDR1 SGHVS and CDR2 FNYEAQ. With V trimmed by 4 bases and J by 4 bases, 8 bases remained unmatched. CDR3 in amino acids: CASSSTAGGSYNEQFF. In DNA form, the CDR3 reads TGTGCCAGCAGCTCAACAGCGGGGGGTAGTTACAATGAGCAGTTCTTC.

The chain links TRBV15 to TRBJ1-5, with D uncertain. Germline-derived CDR1 and CDR2 are LNHNV and YYDKDF (reference sequence). Trimming stripped 5 bases from V and 2 bases from J, with 13 bases between. The CDR3 is 15 residues long. The CDR3 DNA reads as TGTGCCACCAGCGGATCTTTGACTGGCAATCAGCCCCAGCATTTT. It encodes CATSGSLTGNQPQHF.

The chain employs TRBV5-1 and TRBJ2-5; D is possibly TRBD2 (6 bases). The CDR3 is 15 residues long. Germline assignment: CDR1 SGHRS and CDR2 YFSETQ. V gave up 0 bases and J gave up 5 bases, with 14 bases separating them. The CDR3 nucleotides read TGCGCCAGCAGCTTGGCCTCGGGGGTTGGGGAGACCCAGTACTTC. It specifies CASSLASGVGETQYF.

This clone is a singleton in its sample. The chain recombines TRBV25-1 with TRBJ2-1; TRBD1 agrees at 8 bases. The germline CDR1 and CDR2 sequences are MGHDK and SYGVNS. V shed 3 bases and J 3 bases; nucleotides not matched to a gene: 7. The CDR3 covers 16 residues. The CDR3 loop reads CASSDPRTGYYNEQFF. The CDR3 nucleotides read TGTGCCAGCAGTGACCCGAGGACAGGGTACTACAATGAGCAGTTCTTC. Variable domain in full (rest from reference TRBV25-1 and TRBJ2-1): EADIYQTPRYLVIGTGKKITLECSQTMGHDKMYWYQQDPGMELHLIHYSYGVNSTEKGDLSSESTVSRIRTEHFPLTLESARPSHTSQYLCASSDPRTGYYNEQFFGPGTRLTVL.

This rearrangement joins TRBV3-1 (or the pseudogene TRBV3-2) to TRBJ1-1; 8 positions match TRBD1. V was clipped by 4 bases and J by 3 bases; unmatched bases: 4. Per germline, CDR1 LGHDT and CDR2 YNNKEL (reference sequence). This CDR3 contains 14 residues. CDR3 sequence: CASSRTGRDTEAFF. CDR3 coding DNA: TGTGCCAGCAGCCGGACAGGGAGGGACACTGAAGCTTTCTTT.

J is TRBJ2-1 and V is TRBV5-6; D is possibly TRBD1 (6 bases). V dropped 6 bases and J dropped 6 bases, with 19 bases sitting between them. This CDR3 comprises 15 residues. Germline values: CDR1 SGHDT, CDR2 YYEEEE. In DNA, the CDR3 is TGTGCCAGCAAAAACAGGGAAACGATGAGCAATGAGCAGTTCTTC. This gives the protein CASKNRETMSNEQFF.

The chain employs TRBV7-2 and TRBJ2-4; TRBD1 aligns across 11 bases. CDR3 length: 16 residues. J was trimmed by 5 bases and V by 5 bases; bases with no gene match: 8. Per germline, CDR1 SGHTA and CDR2 FQGNSA. The DNA for the CDR3 is TGTGCCAGCAGCCTCAGGACAGGGGGCGCCCAAAACATTCAGTACTTC. Translation gives CASSLRTGGAQNIQYF.

This clone turned up a few times. The rearrangement links TRBV13 to TRBJ2-7; D is possibly TRBD1 (5 bases). With 3 bases removed from V and 4 bases from J, the gap between germline ends came to 13 bases. Germline CDR1 and CDR2: PRHDT and FYEKMQ (reference sequence). The CDR3 consists of 14 residues. CDR3 nucleotides: TGTGCCAGCAGCTTCGGACAAAAGTTTTACGAGCAGTACTTC. Translating it yields CASSFGQKFYEQYF. The entire variable domain, with the rest obtained from reference TRBV13 and TRBJ2-7, is as follows: AAGVIQSPRHLIKEKRETATLKCYPIPRHDTVYWYQQGPGQDPQFLISFYEKMQSDKGSIPDRFSAQQFSDYHSELNMSSLELGDSALYFCASSFGQKFYEQYFGPGTRLTVT.

The V call is TRBV30, the J call TRBJ2-3, with TRBD1 matching 7 bases. Looked up from germline, CDR1 is GTSNPN and CDR2 is SVGIG (reference sequence). V was pared by 8 bases and J by 0 bases, with 8 bases of the junction left unmatched. This CDR3 contains 14 residues. The CDR3 DNA follows: TGTGCCACCCGACAGGGCCTAAGCACAGATACGCAGTATTTT. Its protein product is CATRQGLSTDTQYF.

This chain uses TRBV28 with TRBJ2-7; 10 nucleotides align to TRBD1. The germline gives CDR1 MDHEN, CDR2 SYDVKM. CDR3 length: 15 amino acids. The V gene end was trimmed by 5 bases and the J gene end by 3 bases; junction bases not matched to a gene: 7. The CDR3 here is CASSEWDRGSYEQYF. The CDR3 coding sequence is TGTGCCAGCAGTGAATGGGACAGGGGAAGCTACGAGCAGTACTTC. Using reference TRBV28 and TRBJ2-7 for the parts outside the CDR3, the full variable domain is DVKVTQSSRYLVKRTGEKVFLECVQDMDHENMFWYRQDPGLGLRLIYFSYDVKMKEKGDIPEGYSVSREKKERFSLILESASTNQTSMYLCASSEWDRGSYEQYFGPGTRLTVT.

V is TRBV2 and J is TRBJ2-7; no clear D. Germline CDR1 SNHLY, CDR2 FYNNEI. There are 13 residues in the CDR3. The V and J ends lost 4 bases and 0 bases respectively, with 7 bases between them. The CDR3 DNA sequence: TGTGCCAGCAGTGTGGCCCTCTCCTACGAGCAGTACTTC. It translates to CASSVALSYEQYF.

The table lists this clone with a few counts. The chain carries TRBV10-3 and TRBJ2-3; TRBD2 matches 14 bases. The CDR3 is 17 amino acids. The V gene's germline CDR1 is ENHRY and CDR2 SYGVKD. Unmatched junction bases numbered 12, after V lost 11 bases and J lost 2 bases. The CDR3 spells CASQGTSGGIATDTQYF. In DNA form, the CDR3 reads TGTGCCTCACAAGGGACTAGCGGGGGAATTGCCACAGATACGCAGTATTTT.

V and J are TRBV10-3 and TRBJ1-3; D gene ambiguous. This CDR3 is 14 amino acids long. V was cut by 5 bases and J by 4 bases, with 12 bases left in between. Looked up from germline, CDR1 is ENHRY and CDR2 is SYGVKD. CDR3 DNA: TGTGCCATCAGTACGGGTACCCCAGGAAACACCATATATTTT. It is translated as CAISTGTPGNTIYF.

The chain combines TRBV3-1 (or the pseudogene TRBV3-2) with TRBJ1-3; TRBD1 agrees at 10 bases. V shed 3 bases and J 6 bases; nucleotides not matched to a gene: 14. CDR1 and CDR2 from the germline V gene are LGHDT and YNNKEL (reference sequence). The CDR3 runs to 18 residues. CDR3 loop: CASSQATGGRSQANTIYF. The CDR3 nucleotides read TGTGCCAGCAGCCAGGCGACAGGGGGCCGGTCGCAAGCAAACACCATATATTTT.

CDR3 DNA: TGCGCCAGCAGCTTCCCCGGGACTAGCGCCAATGAGCAGTTCTTC. Encoded protein: CASSFPGTSANEQFF. The J gene is TRBJ2-1, the V gene TRBV5-1, with 10 bases that match TRBD2. Germline assignment: CDR1 SGHRS and CDR2 YFSETQ. The CDR3 is 15 residues long. With 2 bases clipped from V and 6 bases from J, the junction kept 5 bases outside the gene matches.

This clone was observed a handful of times. This chain connects TRBV5-6 to TRBJ1-4, with D possibly TRBD1 on 5 matching bases. The CDR3 sequence is 16 residues long. Germline assignment: CDR1 SGHDT and CDR2 YYEEEE. Between the trimmed V and J ends, which lost 6 bases and 8 bases, there was a span of 23 bases. The CDR3 spells CASNSYSGLPGEKLFF. The CDR3 DNA reads TGTGCCAGCAACTCTTATTCGGGACTCCCGGGAGAAAAACTGTTTTTT.

The gene calls are TRBV4-3 and TRBJ2-5; 10 bases line up with TRBD2. The CDR3 totals 16 residues. The V gene's germline CDR1 is LGHNA and CDR2 YSLEER. J lost 2 bases, V lost 6 bases, and 9 bases had no gene match. The CDR3 region has the DNA TGCGCCAGCAGTCCTAGCGGGGGCCTGTTTCAAGAGACCCAGTACTTC. Translation: CASSPSGGLFQETQYF.

The genes are TRBV18 and TRBJ1-3; 8 nucleotides line up with TRBD1. Germline V lookup: CDR1 KGHSH, CDR2 LQKENI. The CDR3 contains 16 residues. V dropped 4 bases and J dropped 0; count of bases not matched to a gene: 5. The CDR3 bases are TGTGCCAGCTCACGAGGACAGGGAAACTCTGGAAACACCATATATTTT. Amino acids: CASSRGQGNSGNTIYF.

This chain joins TRBV28 and TRBJ1-2, with D possibly being TRBD1 (6 bases). Germline V gives CDR1 MDHEN, CDR2 SYDVKM. This CDR3 is built from 13 residues. V lost 7 bases to trimming and J lost 8 bases, with 17 bases between them. The DNA for the CDR3 is TGTGCCAGCAACCAAGGGGACATACGGGGCTACACCTTC. This translates into CASNQGDIRGYTF.

This clone was counted a single time. Other nucleotide sequences from this sample produce the same CDR3. The rearrangement uses TRBV19 and TRBJ2-7, with D possibly TRBD1 on 6 matching bases. V lost 5 bases, J lost 4 bases, and 9 bases lay in between. Germline V gene data show CDR1 as LNHDA and CDR2 as SQIVND (reference sequence). CDR3 length: 12 amino acids. In DNA form, the CDR3 reads TGTGCCAGTAGTGAACAGGGATACGAGCAGTACTTC. This encodes CASSEQGYEQYF.

V usage is TRBV6-5 and J usage is TRBJ1-4; 9 bases fit TRBD1. Germline-derived CDR1 and CDR2 are MNHEY and SVGAGI. This CDR3 spans 15 amino acids. J was trimmed by 6 bases and V by 6 bases; bases with no gene match: 8. CDR3: CASRRARDRDEKLFF. Here the CDR3 DNA reads TGTGCCAGCAGACGAGCCCGGGACAGGGATGAAAAACTGTTTTTT.